Shown below are 18 T cell receptor beta chains from a single sample sequenced in a study of blood T cell repertoires in COVID-19. Sequencing was performed with immunoSEQ multiplex PCR; in TCRdb, only in-frame clones are kept and a portion is missing. Found here are 200,000 to 300,000 clones, about 86% of them singletons; the top ten hold about 2%. The sequenced sample was peripheral blood. These receptor sequences come from a man younger than 40 with active or convalescent COVID-19.

The rearrangement uses TRBV6-5 and TRBJ1-6; D remains ambiguous. Germline lookup yields CDR1 MNHEY and CDR2 SVGAGI. CDR3 length equals 14 residues. V lost 5 bases, J lost 6 bases, and 11 bases lay in between. CDR3 sequence reads: CASSSGRINSPLHF. Here the CDR3 DNA reads TGTGCCAGCAGTAGCGGACGGATTAATTCACCCCTCCACTTT.

The chain links TRBV27 to TRBJ2-3; possibly TRBD2 for D (7 bases). Germline V gene sequence: CDR1 MNHEY, CDR2 SMNVEV (reference sequence). CDR3 length: 15 amino acids. V was clipped by 8 bases and J by 4 bases, with 19 bases between them. The CDR3 sequence: CASGIRGGRADTQYF. The CDR3 nucleotides read TGTGCCAGCGGCATAAGGGGGGGGCGAGCAGATACGCAGTATTTT.

J is TRBJ1-2 and V is TRBV7-3; 8 bases are shared with TRBD1. The CDR3 totals 13 residues. Germline trimming cut 5 bases from V and 4 bases from J; bases unmatched to any gene: 3. The germline V gene encodes CDR1 SGHTA and CDR2 FQGTGA. CDR3 sequence reads: CASSLQGGYGYTF. The DNA of the CDR3 is TGTGCCAGCAGCCTACAGGGGGGCTATGGCTACACCTTC.

The CDR3 loop reads CASRGLAGDTDTQYF. CDR3 bases: TGTGCCAGCAGGGGACTAGCGGGGGACACAGATACGCAGTATTTT. This rearrangement joins TRBV6-5 to TRBJ2-3, with 14 bases aligning to TRBD2. This CDR3 has 15 residues. J gave up 2 bases and V 6 bases, and 1 base lay outside the gene matches. Germline V CDR1 and CDR2: MNHEY, SVGAGI.

This rearrangement joins TRBV25-1 to TRBJ2-3; 7 positions agree with TRBD1. With 1 base clipped from V and 3 bases from J, the junction kept 10 bases outside the gene matches. The V gene's germline CDR1 is MGHDK and CDR2 SYGVNS. CDR3 length: 17 residues. Here the CDR3 reads CASSEFMTGILTDTQYF. CDR3 coding DNA: TGTGCCAGCAGTGAATTCATGACAGGGATCTTAACAGATACGCAGTATTTT.

The genes are TRBV19 and TRBJ1-6, with no clear D. Trimming left V 1 base short and J 5 bases short, with 6 bases between. This CDR3 has 14 amino acids. Germline V gene sequence: CDR1 LNHDA, CDR2 SQIVND (reference sequence). CDR3 nucleotide sequence: TGTGCCAGTAGTATAGGAGGAGATAATTCACCCCTCCACTTT. Translating gives CASSIGGDNSPLHF.

The chain has TRBV6-5 and TRBJ1-1; TRBD1 might be the D (5 bases). Germline CDR1 is MNHEY and CDR2 is SVGAGI. Trimming removed 8 bases at V and 4 bases at J, with 20 bases between. The CDR3 spans 15 residues. CDR3 sequence reads: CASSYGPGVPTEAFF. The CDR3 nucleotides are TGTGCCAGCTCATACGGGCCGGGGGTTCCCACTGAAGCTTTCTTT.

V usage is TRBV7-9 and J usage is TRBJ2-1; TRBD2 matches at 11 bases. Germline V gene lookup returns CDR1 SEHNR and CDR2 FQNEAQ (reference sequence). The length of the CDR3 is 15 residues. Trimming removed 2 bases from V and 8 bases from J; junction bases left unmatched: 5. The CDR3 nucleotides read TGTGCCAGCAGCTTATCGATTAGCGGGAGGGATGAGCAGTTCTTC. It yields the protein CASSLSISGRDEQFF. The variable domain in full, with the rest retrieved from reference TRBV7-9 and TRBJ2-1, is DTGVSQNPRHKITKRGQNVTFRCDPISEHNRLYWYRQTLGQGPEFLTYFQNEAQLEKSRLLSDRFSAERPKGSFSTLEIQRTEQGDSAMYLCASSLSISGRDEQFFGPGTRLTVL.

Here the CDR3 reads CASSSSGTSGGLSYNEQFF. The CDR3 DNA is TGTGCCAGCAGCTCCTCCGGGACTAGCGGGGGTCTATCCTACAATGAGCAGTTCTTC. The V gene is TRBV7-2, the J gene TRBJ2-1, with 14 bases that match TRBD2. Looked up from germline, CDR1 is SGHTA and CDR2 is FQGNSA. Unmatched junction bases numbered 9, after V lost 4 bases and J lost 1 base. The CDR3 is 19 amino acids.

The chain joins TRBV21-1 to TRBJ2-1; whether TRBD2, the table's D call, matches the DNA was not checked. TRBV21-1 is marked as a pseudogene. The CDR3 has 16 residues. CDR3 protein: CASMQGDGGFRNEQFF. The CDR3 bases are TGTGCCAGCATGCAAGGGGACGGGGGGTTTCGGAATGAGCAGTTCTTC.

V gene TRBV19 combines with J gene TRBJ2-7, with 9 positions matching TRBD1. The CDR3 has 16 amino acids. V lost 6 bases to trimming and J lost 2 bases; unmatched junction nucleotides: 11. The germline V gene has CDR1 LNHDA and CDR2 SQIVND (reference sequence). The CDR3 DNA is TGTGCCAGTAGCATAACCCCCGGGACAGGGCCCTACGAGCAGTACTTC. Its protein is CASSITPGTGPYEQYF.

The chain uses TRBV19 and TRBJ2-2; the match to TRBD1 covers 8 bases. The length of the CDR3 is 18 residues. J was trimmed by 6 bases and V by 4 bases; bases with no gene match: 16. Germline V lookup: CDR1 LNHDA, CDR2 SQIVND (reference sequence). The CDR3 protein is CASSTAPGQGAKAGELFF. CDR3 in DNA: TGTGCCAGTAGTACCGCACCAGGACAGGGAGCCAAGGCCGGGGAGCTGTTTTTT.

This rearrangement joins TRBV6-6 to TRBJ2-1; 8 positions agree with TRBD2. V shed 6 bases, J shed 10 bases, and the junction held 8 bases outside the gene matches. CDR3 length: 13 residues. From germline, CDR1 is MNHNY and CDR2 SVGAGI (reference sequence). As DNA, the CDR3 is TGTGCCAGCAGCCTTACGGGGGGGCCGGAGCAGTTCTTC. Protein product: CASSLTGGPEQFF.

The sample holds one count of this clone. The CDR3 nucleotides are TGTGCCAGCAGTCCTAGTCTTGGCAACTCTGGAAACACCATATATTTT. Translating gives CASSPSLGNSGNTIYF. The chain is built from TRBV7-2 and TRBJ1-3; no clear D gene. Germline CDR1 reads SGHTA; CDR2 reads FQGNSA. The CDR3 sequence is 16 residues long. Trimming stripped 6 bases from V and 0 bases from J, with 15 bases between.

The rearrangement links TRBV25-1 to TRBJ1-2, with 8 bases fitting TRBD1. The CDR3 is 14 amino acids. Germline CDR1 and CDR2: MGHDK and SYGVNS. The V gene end was trimmed by 1 base and the J gene end by 7 bases; junction bases not matched to a gene: 5. The CDR3 reads CASSESYRGGGYTF. The CDR3 nucleotides are TGTGCCAGCAGTGAATCCTACAGGGGGGGTGGCTACACCTTC.

V and J are TRBV6-5 and TRBJ1-1, with unresolved D. Trimming removed 8 bases from V and 4 bases from J, with 20 bases in between. The CDR3 spans 15 residues. Germline loops: CDR1 MNHEY, CDR2 SVGAGI. The CDR3 nucleotides read TGTGCCAGCTATCGGTCGGGCAGGAGGGCCACTGAAGCTTTCTTT. Translated, it gives CASYRSGRRATEAFF.

The chain couples TRBV5-1 to TRBJ2-1; 8 nucleotides match TRBD2. CDR1 and CDR2 from the germline V gene are SGHRS and YFSETQ. V lost 5 bases, J lost 2 bases, and 0 bases stayed unmatched. CDR3 length: 13 amino acids. The CDR3 nucleotides read TGCGCCAGCAGTAGCGGGGCCTACAATGAGCAGTTCTTC. Translated, it gives CASSSGAYNEQFF.

The chain joins TRBV5-1 to TRBJ2-7; TRBD2 is a possible D gene (5 bases). CDR1 is SGHRS, CDR2 YFSETQ, per germline. V dropped 7 bases and J dropped 0 bases, with 14 bases sitting between them. The CDR3 spans 14 residues. The DNA of the CDR3 is TGCGCCAGCGAGGAGGAGGCGGGCTCCTACGAGCAGTACTTC. This translates into CASEEEAGSYEQYF.